This T cell receptor beta chain originates from a study of blood T cell repertoires in COVID-19. Study summary: Both acute and convalescent COVID-19 samples were obtained from the United States, Italy and Spain. From T cells, B-cell-depleted T cells, or PBMCs came the material, which was cDNA or gDNA.

Original processing notes: Amplification with reference gene primers provided the estimates of nucleated cell counts. This table comes from immunoSEQ multiplex PCR, and its TCRdb copy is limited to in-frame clones, with some not included. The V and J calls and clone size come from that table; D and trimming were worked out from the DNA. Of about 18,000 clones detected, about 91% appear once; the ten largest clones hold roughly 8.3%. This CDR3 spans 14 amino acids. CDR1 MNHEY and CDR2 SMNVEV come from the germline V gene (reference sequence). Trimming cost V 3 bases and J 4 bases, with 10 bases left between them.

Source material: peripheral blood. This sequence joins TRBV27 and TRBJ1-5; unclear D gene. This receptor was identified in a human donor in a cohort sampled during active COVID-19. The donor label of this sample is uncertain. The CDR3 loop is CASSFLGGNQPQHF. In DNA form, the CDR3 reads TGTGCCAGCAGTTTCTTGGGCGGGAATCAGCCCCAGCATTTT.